Sequencing of this T cell receptor (beta chain) was carried out in a study of T cell responses to AZD1222 COVID-19 vaccine (dated by TCRdb to the early 2020s). Regarding the complete study: AZD1222 recipients with second doses at about 4 weeks or about 12 weeks were pooled, because spike-specific TCR depth and breadth did not differ between schedules. TCR sequencing was performed for fewer than 250 trial participants, of whom 200 to 220 were given two doses of AZD1222 and some 26 were given two doses of MenACWY control vaccine. Trial participants were enrolled into age subgroups of 18-55, 56-69 and 70-plus years, which contained 148, 28 and 57 TCR-sequenced participants, respectively. The research as a whole found: In the small 56-69-year group, the increase in depth fell short of significance, most likely because of low power. After two AZD1222 doses, both the breadth and the depth of spike-specific TCRs were significantly higher than at day 0 and than in MenACWY recipients. Reportedly, almost half of the unique spike-specific TCRs recognized epitopes lying outside the regions that are mutated in the B.1.351 and B.1.1.7 variants. Conclusions about previously exposed vaccinees are limited, since just five to seven AZD1222 recipients were seropositive for SARS-CoV-2 at baseline. Most participants were white British and females outnumbered males, and the authors suggested that clonal diversity may have been underestimated. The vaccine-associated CD4 TCRs covered the entire spike protein, and the dominant responses fell in regions 160-218 and 743-854. Because no day 14 peak-response samples were available, the repertoires could be characterized only after the peak T cell response.

About this clone itself: It has no known antigen specificity. Per-nucleotide qualities are absent, and no much larger clonotype sits a single base away.

Reading the label with the study, this specimen's time point is: baseline before first vaccination. Vaccinee samples were obtained from the UK trials COV001 and COV002, which included a single-blind randomized controlled phase 2/3 trial of AZD1222 (ChAdOx1 nCoV-19) in healthy adults. For TCRbeta chain sequencing, PBMC samples from trial participants were taken at day 0 and at day 28 after the second dose. The CDR3 regions of human TCRbeta chains were analyzed by immunosequencing. Per the original workflow: Repertoire TCRs were checked for matches against a reference library of SARS-CoV-2-specific TCRs that had been generated using the MIRA antigen-specificity platform. Breadth meant the fraction of unique TCRs that were SARS-CoV-2-associated, whereas depth meant the fraction of total T cells that were SARS-CoV-2-associated. Using the MIRA data, each spike-specific TCR was assigned both to the spike region to which the TCR was reactive and to a CD4 or CD8 class. Log10-transformed breadth and depth values were compared by one-way ANOVA with Sidak's multiple comparisons tests. TCRdb's version of the immuneACCESS table is confined to in-frame rearrangements and falls short of the full clone set. An unresolved V gene accounts for under half of the shortfall where checked; the remainder is of unknown origin. D and trimming were read from the DNA, whereas the V and J calls and clone size are those reported in that table. Within this sample are roughly 55,000 clones, with around 90% of them counted one time only. The ten largest clones capture just under 4% of the sample.

Including the terminal cysteine and phenylalanine, the CDR3 comprises 15 residues. Only the CDR3 DNA stays, 45 bases, in frame from base 1. Trimming removed 1 base from V and 1 base from J; the gene matches leave 2 bases unexplained. The germline V gene yields SGHTA for CDR1 and FQGNSA for CDR2. The clonotype comes from an adult in good health. The sequencing used peripheral blood, collected on day 0 of AZD1222 vaccination. In this chain, TRBV7-2 is recombined with TRBJ2-3, and 7 junctional nucleotides match TRBD1. The CDR3 corresponds to CASSLERGRTDTQYF. The DNA sequence reads TGTGCCAGCAGCTTAGAGAGGGGGCGCACAGATACGCAGTATTTT.